This entry describes one T cell receptor beta chain. The antigen is undetermined. The method was immunoSEQ multiplex PCR; TCRdb's version includes in-frame clones alone and lacks a portion of them. The data hold 300,000 to 400,000 clones, with more than 75% observed a single time. CDR1 and CDR2 (germline): KGHSH, LQKENI. The CDR3 contains 13 residues. Trimming left V 2 bases short and J 6 bases short, with 10 bases between. This sample was included in a study of Ad26.COV2.S vaccination and SARS-CoV-2 variants. General study results and limits: Measures of TCR breadth and depth may have fallen short of total T cell responses. After vaccination, substantial breadth of spike-specific CD8+ and CD4+ responses was reported. Vaccine recipients and placebo recipients showed similar non-spike TCR breadth.

As to treatment: around 19 received Ad26.COV2.S at low or high dose, single or two shots; several received placebo; per-sample allocation not given. Samples analyzed were those drawn on day 63 after the first vaccine or placebo injection. An Ad26 vector was used to express Wuhan-strain SARS-CoV-2 spike as the vaccine. Sequences were derived from peripheral blood, sampled in a trial of Ad26.COV2.S vaccine versus placebo. This clonotype was obtained from a person between 18 and 60 years old who received the Ad26.COV2.S COVID-19 vaccine or a placebo. The chain links TRBV18 to TRBJ1-2, with D hard to call. CDR3 amino acids: CASSPSRSDGYTF. The DNA for the CDR3 is TGTGCCAGCTCACCATCCAGGTCGGATGGCTACACCTTC.